This T cell receptor (beta chain) was captured in a study of T cells in women clearing cervical HPV infection. Whole-study context: For cases, blood was sampled a median about 140 days after lesion detection, interquartile range roughly 85 to 220 days.

V lost 5 bases, J lost 6 bases, and 7 bases stayed unmatched. Germline CDR1 DFQATT, CDR2 SNEGSKA (reference sequence). CDR3 length equals 14 residues. Regarding this clone: Its target is not known. The sequence runs out 3 residues before the end of the CDR3; the remainder is reconstructed from the germline J gene.

Method: immunoSEQ multiplex PCR; TCRdb's copy keeps in-frame clones and lacks some. The listing records about 36,000 clones. Study-wide points: TRBV6-7 relative abundance averaged around 0.11% in cases and 0.15% to 0.2% in controls. Each sample's T-cell count was unknown, possibly confounding richness.

HPV was found by MY09/MY11 PCR and dot-blot genotyping. The TCR originated in a woman aged 18 to 75 with a cervical HPV16 infection that either progressed to CIN3+ or cleared (not recorded which). Source material: blood buffy coat. The gene calls are TRBV20-1 and TRBJ1-4, with 9 bases fitting TRBD1. The CDR3 DNA, read in part, is TGCAGTGCTTGGGACAGGGAGAGGGATGAAAAA. Residues: CSAWDRERDEK. The complete CDR3 reads CSAWDRERDEKLFF.